One sample yielded the 9 T cell receptor beta chains listed below, sequenced in a study of OX40 agonist ivuxolimab in advanced cancers. Profiling relied on immunoSEQ multiplex PCR, and the TCRdb table lists in-frame clones only, not all of them. Found here are tens of thousands of clones, roughly 91% of them singletons; the top ten hold 0.35% to 0.45%. Sequenced here: CD4+ or CD8+ T cells sorted from blood, sampled in a trial of the OX40 agonist ivuxolimab. These receptor sequences come from an adult with an advanced solid tumor such as melanoma, head and neck, liver or kidney cancer.

The genes are TRBV2 and TRBJ2-7; D possibly corresponds to TRBD1 (6 bases). This CDR3 contains 15 residues. Germline loops: CDR1 SNHLY, CDR2 FYNNEI. V lost 5 bases and J lost 5, with 19 bases in between. The DNA for the CDR3 is TGTGCCAGCAGTAGACAGGCCCCCCGGGGAGACGAGCAGTACTTC. It encodes CASSRQAPRGDEQYF.

The rearrangement links TRBV9 to TRBJ1-3; 7 bases fit TRBD1. Germline CDR1 SGDLS, CDR2 YYNGEE. This CDR3 spans 15 amino acids. J lost 3 bases, V lost 4 bases, and 7 bases had no gene match. The CDR3 spells CASSRQGGSGNTIYF. CDR3 in DNA: TGTGCCAGCAGCCGACAAGGGGGCAGTGGAAACACCATATATTTT.

This chain connects TRBV27 to TRBJ2-1; the D is unclear. This CDR3 has 14 residues. Germline V gives CDR1 MNHEY, CDR2 SMNVEV (reference sequence). The ends were cut back, 4 bases at V and 7 bases at J, with 14 bases in the middle. The CDR3: CASSSPSGINEQFF. CDR3 nucleotide sequence: TGTGCCAGCAGTTCCCCGTCGGGTATTAATGAGCAGTTCTTC.

The chain recombines TRBV5-4 with TRBJ2-4, with 7 bases identical to TRBD1. After removal of 4 bases from V and 3 bases from J, the junction contained 10 bases not matched to a gene. Germline loops: CDR1 SGHNT, CDR2 YYREEE (reference sequence). This CDR3 is 16 amino acids long. CDR3 nucleotides: TGTGCCAGCAGCGGGGGTTCCGGGACAGTCAAAAACATTCAGTACTTC. Amino acid sequence: CASSGGSGTVKNIQYF.

About this clone: One junction end disagrees with the germline gene, perhaps due to a read error. DNA of the CDR3: TGTGCTAGCAGCGGAGGCATGGAGTACGAGCAGTACTTC. Protein product: CASSGGMEYEQYF. The V and J genes are TRBV7-7 and TRBJ2-7, with a possible D match to TRBD2 (5 bases). The CDR3 extends over 13 amino acids. Germline CDR1 is SSHAT and CDR2 is FNYEAQ (reference sequence).

The chain employs TRBV18 and TRBJ2-1, with 7 bases that match TRBD1. The CDR3 extends over 15 amino acids. V lost 6 bases and J lost 8; bases outside the gene matches: 13. CDR1 and CDR2 (germline): KGHSH, LQKENI. In DNA, the CDR3 is TGTGCCAGCTCCCGCACAGGGGCGTTGGTGGATGAGCAGTTCTTC. Amino acid sequence: CASSRTGALVDEQFF.

V is TRBV5-1 and J is TRBJ2-3; weak D call: TRBD2 (6 bases). The CDR3 sequence is 15 residues long. The V gene lost 1 base and the J gene lost 2 bases, with 11 bases spanning the gap. Germline assignment: CDR1 SGHRS and CDR2 YFSETQ. CDR3 DNA: TGCGCCAGCAGCTTGATTGGGGGGAACACAGATACGCAGTATTTT. Translated: CASSLIGGNTDTQYF.

On this clone: An end of the junction differs from the germline gene, which may be a read error. V is TRBV5-4 and J is TRBJ1-5, with TRBD1 identical over 7 bases. Germline-derived CDR1 and CDR2 are SGHNT and YYREEE (reference sequence). The CDR3 loop spans 14 amino acids. CDR3: CASSLQGSSQPQHF. The CDR3 DNA reads as TGTGCCAGCAGCCTACAGGGGAGCAGTCAGCCCCAGCATTTT. Together with reference TRBV5-4 and TRBJ1-5, the CDR3 gives the full variable domain: ETGVTQSPTHLIKTRGQQVTLRCSSQSGHNTVSWYQQALGQGPQFIFQYYREEENGRGNFPPRFSGLQFPNYSSELNVNALELDDSALYLCASSLQGSSQPQHFGDGTRLSIL.

This clone was counted a single time. This chain links TRBV29-1 with TRBJ2-3; 8 bases fit TRBD1. Germline CDR1 SQVTM, CDR2 ANQGSEA. The CDR3 is made up of 15 amino acids. V dropped 3 bases and J dropped 3; count of bases not matched to a gene: 8. CDR3 protein: CSVDSDRGRTDTQYF. DNA for the CDR3: TGCAGCGTTGACTCCGACAGGGGCCGAACAGATACGCAGTATTTT.